These 28 T cell receptor beta chains came from one sample sequenced in a study of OX40 agonist ivuxolimab in advanced cancers. The protocol was immunoSEQ multiplex PCR, while the TCRdb copy is restricted to in-frame clones and leaves out a portion. The sample consists of over 85,000 clones, roughly nine tenths of them appearing once. The sequences come from CD4+ or CD8+ T cells sorted from blood, collected in a trial of the OX40 agonist ivuxolimab. The receptors stem from an adult with an advanced solid tumor such as melanoma, head and neck, liver or kidney cancer.

In its sample, this clone was seen once. V and J are TRBV7-9 and TRBJ2-1; the D gene is possibly TRBD2 (5 bases). V lost 6 bases and J lost 0, with 6 bases in between. This CDR3 has 13 residues. The germline V gene encodes CDR1 SEHNR and CDR2 FQNEAQ (reference sequence). DNA of the CDR3: TGTGCCAGCAGTCGGGACTCCTACAATGAGCAGTTCTTC. Translated: CASSRDSYNEQFF.

The chain is built from TRBV11-2 and TRBJ2-1; 7 bases map to TRBD2. Germline lookup yields CDR1 SGHAT and CDR2 FQNNGV. The J segment lost 6 bases and the V segment lost 7 bases, leaving 15 bases of the junction unmatched. The CDR3 spans 16 residues. The CDR3 spells CASNPTGRGSINEQFF. The CDR3, as DNA: TGTGCCAGCAACCCGACGGGGCGCGGGAGTATCAATGAGCAGTTCTTC.

The chain couples TRBV5-1 to TRBJ2-2, with a possible D match to TRBD1 (5 bases). Germline CDR1 is SGHRS and CDR2 is YFSETQ. Between the trimmed V and J ends, which lost 4 bases and 2 bases, there was a span of 9 bases. The CDR3 consists of 14 residues. CDR3 amino acids: CASSTTANTGELFF. CDR3 DNA: TGCGCCAGCAGCACGACAGCAAACACCGGGGAGCTGTTTTTT.

This chain connects TRBV5-1 to TRBJ2-7; 9 bases align to TRBD1. Germline V gives CDR1 SGHRS, CDR2 YFSETQ. The CDR3 extends over 15 amino acids. Trimming cost V 0 bases and J 4 bases; bases outside gene matches: 5. Written as DNA, the CDR3 is TGCGCCAGCAGCTTGGCCCCGGGACAGGGTTACGAGCAGTACTTC. Its protein product is CASSLAPGQGYEQYF. Full variable domain (outside the CDR3, taken from reference TRBV5-1 and TRBJ2-7): KAGVTQTPRYLIKTRGQQVTLSCSPISGHRSVSWYQQTPGQGLQFLFEYFSETQRNKGNFPGRFSGRQFSNSRSEMNVSTLELGDSALYLCASSLAPGQGYEQYFGPGTRLTVT.

V usage is TRBV5-1 and J usage is TRBJ2-4; D possibly corresponds to TRBD1 (7 bases). V lost 1 base and J 6 bases, leaving 11 bases between the germline ends. The CDR3 loop spans 14 amino acids. The V gene's germline CDR1 is SGHRS and CDR2 YFSETQ. The CDR3: CASSLQGGPNIQYF. The CDR3 nucleotides are TGCGCCAGCAGCTTGCAGGGGGGTCCAAACATTCAGTACTTC.

This clone was counted a single time. The chain employs TRBV6-1 and TRBJ2-7; 8 nucleotides agree with TRBD1. The CDR3 is 13 amino acids. The V and J ends lost 6 bases and 4 bases, in that order; junction bases with no gene match: 5. The germline gives CDR1 MNHNS, CDR2 SASEGT. Here the CDR3 DNA reads TGTGCCAGCAGGGGACAGGTTCATTACGAGCAGTACTTC. The encoded protein is CASRGQVHYEQYF.

This chain's CDR3 is CASSLDSPAYEQYF. The CDR3 nucleotides are TGCGCCAGCAGCTTGGACAGTCCCGCCTACGAGCAGTACTTC. V gene TRBV5-1 combines with J gene TRBJ2-7, with unresolved D. CDR1 and CDR2 (germline): SGHRS, YFSETQ. Deletions cut 0 bases from V and 2 bases from J, with 9 bases between. The CDR3 contains 14 residues.

The chain has TRBV5-6 and TRBJ1-6, with D unresolved. There are 14 residues in the CDR3. Germline assignment: CDR1 SGHDT and CDR2 YYEEEE. Trimming shortened V by 6 bases and J by 7 bases, and 14 bases separated the two germline ends. CDR3 residues: CASNPSDGNSPLHF. The CDR3 region has the DNA TGTGCCAGCAACCCCTCGGACGGGAATTCACCCCTCCACTTT.

This chain links TRBV28 with TRBJ1-1; TRBD1 might be the D (6 bases). The CDR3 has 15 residues. Per the germline V gene, CDR1 is MDHEN and CDR2 is SYDVKM. Trimming shortened V by 6 bases and J by 0 bases, and 14 bases separated the two germline ends. CDR3 bases: TGTGCCAGCAGCCCCCCCCAGGGGATGAACACTGAAGCTTTCTTT. The encoded protein is CASSPPQGMNTEAFF.

This clone was recorded once. The chain has TRBV21-1 and TRBJ2-1; no check of the table's D call, TRBD1, against the DNA was made. TRBV21-1 has pseudogene status. There are 16 residues in the CDR3. As DNA, the CDR3 is TGTGCCAGCAGCAAAGCGAACCCTCTCTGGGGCGATGAGCAGTTCTTC. Translating it yields CASSKANPLWGDEQFF.

This rearrangement joins TRBV6-5 to TRBJ1-3; D possibly corresponds to TRBD1 (5 bases). Per germline, CDR1 MNHEY and CDR2 SVGAGI. The V end lost 6 bases, the J end lost 0 bases, and 12 bases lay between the germline ends. This CDR3 region has 15 residues. The CDR3 DNA reads TGTGCCAGCAGGAGGGACGGGGGCTCTGGAAACACCATATATTTT. Protein: CASRRDGGSGNTIYF.

CDR3 in amino acids: CASSLEGAGELFF. DNA for the CDR3: TGCGCCAGCAGCTTGGAGGGGGCCGGGGAGCTGTTTTTT. The chain recombines TRBV5-1 with TRBJ2-2; perhaps TRBD1 as D (6 bases). Germline V gene sequence: CDR1 SGHRS, CDR2 YFSETQ. V lost 0 bases and J lost 6, with 6 bases in between. CDR3 size: 13 residues.

V usage is TRBV10-3 and J usage is TRBJ2-1; D remains unclear. The germline V and J ends were trimmed by 0 bases and 10 bases, with 13 bases remaining between them. CDR1 is ENHRY, CDR2 SYGVKD, per germline. The CDR3 is 14 residues long. CDR3 DNA sequence: TGTGCCATCAGTGAGTCGATCGAGCCTAACGAGCAGTTCTTC. Protein: CAISESIEPNEQFF.

The chain uses TRBV9 and TRBJ2-1; TRBD1 or TRBD2 may be the D gene (6 bases each). From germline, CDR1 is SGDLS and CDR2 YYNGEE. The length of the CDR3 is 12 residues. V gave up 5 bases and J gave up 9 bases, with 12 bases separating them. Written as DNA, the CDR3 is TGTGCCAGCAGTGAGGGGGGCGGTGAGCAGTTCTTC. This translates into CASSEGGGEQFF.

This clone was seen once. The CDR3 is CAWSEKYRGDQPQHF. In DNA, the CDR3 is TGTGCCTGGAGTGAAAAATACAGGGGGGATCAGCCCCAGCATTTT. The chain is built from TRBV30 and TRBJ1-5; 8 bases fit TRBD1. The CDR3 has 15 amino acids. Looked up from germline, CDR1 is GTSNPN and CDR2 is SVGIG (reference sequence). The ends lost 1 base at V and 5 bases at J; junction bases unmatched: 7.

This clone was observed once. CDR3 loop: CASGTGQEDQPQHF. In nucleotides, the CDR3 is TGCGCCAGCGGAACTGGACAGGAGGATCAGCCCCAGCATTTT. V and J are TRBV5-1 and TRBJ1-5; TRBD1 agrees at 7 bases. The germline V gene has CDR1 SGHRS and CDR2 YFSETQ. The trim removed 7 bases at V and 5 bases at J, leaving 9 bases unmatched. This CDR3 region has 14 residues.

V usage is TRBV7-9 and J usage is TRBJ1-1; D may be TRBD1 (6 bases). The V gene lost 4 bases and the J gene lost 8 bases, with 11 bases spanning the gap. The CDR3 is made up of 12 amino acids. The V gene's germline CDR1 is SEHNR and CDR2 FQNEAQ (reference sequence). The CDR3 sequence: CASSSQGLEAFF. The CDR3 DNA sequence: TGTGCCAGCAGCTCTCAGGGGCTGGAAGCTTTCTTT.

Written as DNA, the CDR3 is TGTGCCAGCAGTGCCGGGACAGGGCCTCGGGGCTACACCTTC. It codes for CASSAGTGPRGYTF. The rearrangement uses TRBV28 and TRBJ1-2; 9 bases are a match to TRBD1. The length of the CDR3 is 14 residues. V lost 5 bases and J lost 8; bases outside the gene matches: 9. Germline CDR1 and CDR2: MDHEN and SYDVKM.

The CDR3 sequence: CASSTPHSRGRDGYTF. The CDR3 DNA follows: TGTGCCAGCAGTACCCCCCACTCTCGGGGCAGAGATGGCTACACCTTC. The chain is built from TRBV28 and TRBJ1-2; D is perhaps TRBD1 (5 bases). Germline CDR1 reads MDHEN; CDR2 reads SYDVKM. Trimming stripped 5 bases from V and 6 bases from J, with 22 bases between. The CDR3 is 16 amino acids.

With regard to this clone: This sample includes further DNA sequences coding for the same CDR3. The J gene is TRBJ2-4, the V gene TRBV19; D is unclear. Germline-derived CDR1 and CDR2 are LNHDA and SQIVND (reference sequence). This CDR3 contains 14 residues. V lost 5 bases to trimming and J lost 0 bases, with 8 bases between them. The CDR3 protein is CASSPRLAKNIQYF. CDR3 nucleotides: TGTGCCAGTAGTCCGCGACTAGCCAAAAACATTCAGTACTTC.

The V gene is TRBV28, the J gene TRBJ1-1; TRBD1 is a possible D gene (6 bases). CDR1 MDHEN and CDR2 SYDVKM come from the germline V gene. Deletions cut 5 bases from V and 4 bases from J, with 14 bases between. This CDR3 has 14 amino acids. The CDR3: CASSLMGASTEAFF. The CDR3 coding sequence is TGTGCCAGCAGTCTTATGGGGGCCTCCACTGAAGCTTTCTTT.

This clone has just one count. The rearrangement joins TRBV5-4 to TRBJ2-7, with a tentative D call TRBD1 (5 bases). V lost 9 bases and J 7 bases, leaving 23 bases between the germline ends. The CDR3 sequence is 14 residues long. Per the germline V gene, CDR1 is SGHNT and CDR2 is YYREEE (reference sequence). The CDR3 DNA is TGTGCCATCTCAGATGGAAGGGGTACGTTAGAGCAGTACTTC. Translating it yields CAISDGRGTLEQYF.

The chain's CDR3 is CASSTGTINYGYTF. CDR3 nucleotides: TGTGCCAGCAGTACTGGGACAATAAACTATGGCTACACCTTC. The chain combines TRBV28 with TRBJ1-2, with a tentative D call TRBD1 (6 bases). Deletions cut 5 bases from V and 2 bases from J, with 12 bases between. The CDR3 is 14 amino acids. Germline V gene lookup returns CDR1 MDHEN and CDR2 SYDVKM.

CDR3 residues: CSVYTPTNEQFF. For the CDR3, the DNA is TGCAGCGTTTATACCCCAACCAATGAGCAGTTCTTC. The chain carries TRBV29-1 and TRBJ2-1, with no clear D. This CDR3 spans 12 amino acids. Looked up from germline, CDR1 is SQVTM and CDR2 is ANQGSEA. V was shortened by 5 bases and J by 6 bases, with 11 bases between the two germline ends.

The chain uses TRBV18 and TRBJ2-2; no reliable D call. From germline, CDR1 is KGHSH and CDR2 LQKENI. V was pared by 5 bases and J by 5 bases, with 9 bases between. The CDR3 is 13 amino acids. The CDR3 DNA reads as TGTGCCAGCTCAACGGAAGATACCGGGGAGCTGTTTTTT. This gives the protein CASSTEDTGELFF.

This chain links TRBV5-1 with TRBJ1-2; D is unresolved. The CDR3 is 15 amino acids. V dropped 4 bases and J dropped 8 bases, with 21 bases sitting between them. Germline-derived CDR1 and CDR2 are SGHRS and YFSETQ. The DNA for the CDR3 is TGCGCCAGCAGCCCGGACCCTGACCCGGGAGGAGGCTACACCTTC. This encodes CASSPDPDPGGGYTF.

This clone has a single count. One end of the junction varies from germline; a read error may be responsible. The rearrangement joins TRBV7-7 to TRBJ2-2; TRBD1 matches at 8 bases. This CDR3 comprises 15 residues. Germline V gives CDR1 SSHAT, CDR2 FNYEAQ (reference sequence). The CDR3 DNA reads as TGTGCTAGCAGCTTAGGAGGGACAGGCCCCGGGGAGCTGTTTTTT. As protein: CASSLGGTGPGELFF.

The table lists this clone with a few counts. This rearrangement joins TRBV12-5 to TRBJ1-3; D ambiguous. The CDR3 is 14 residues long. Germline V lookup: CDR1 LGHNT, CDR2 FRNRAP. Between the trimmed V and J ends, which lost 3 bases and 0 bases, there was a span of 6 bases. The CDR3 region is CASGFGSSGNTIYF. CDR3 in DNA: TGTGCTAGTGGTTTCGGGAGCTCTGGAAACACCATATATTTT.